These 22 T cell receptor beta chains came from one sample sequenced in a study of T cell repertoires in cytomegalovirus infection. Using its own MiXCR run on the reads, TCRdb lists one record per CDR3 protein. The sample has roughly 230,000 distinct CDR3 sequences, 12% seen once. Sequenced sample: PBMCs. These receptors were collected from a human donor in good health (CMV status not recorded). Some clones in this sample may be carry-over from other donors' samples.

This clonotype was seen a few times. The V gene is TRBV28, the J gene TRBJ1-1; D ambiguous. Germline V gene data show CDR1 as MDHEN and CDR2 as SYDVKM. Trimming stripped 3 bases from V and 4 bases from J, with 15 bases between. The CDR3 sequence is 15 residues long. The CDR3 bases are TGTGCCAGCAGTTTGCTACCTCGGGGAAGCACTGAAGCTTTCTTT. This gives the protein CASSLLPRGSTEAFF. Combining the CDR3 with reference TRBV28 and TRBJ1-1 gives the whole variable domain DVKVTQSSRYLVKRTGEKVFLECVQDMDHENMFWYRQDPGLGLRLIYFSYDVKMKEKGDIPEGYSVSREKKERFSLILESASTNQTSMYLCASSLLPRGSTEAFFGQGTRLTVV.

Ten or more counts support this clonotype. The V gene is TRBV20-1, the J gene TRBJ2-3; D assignment may be TRBD1 or TRBD2 (5 bases each). The germline V gene has CDR1 DFQATT and CDR2 SNEGSKA (reference sequence). V lost 6 bases and J lost 4, with 20 bases in between. The CDR3 totals 15 residues. DNA of the CDR3: TGCAGTGCCCTTGCCTGGGACCGCCTATCAGATACGCAGTATTTT. Translated: CSALAWDRLSDTQYF.

This clonotype was seen repeatedly, ten times or more. This chain connects TRBV7-2 to TRBJ1-4; D is uncertain. The CDR3 is 16 amino acids. Germline V gene data show CDR1 as SGHTA and CDR2 as FQGNSA. Trimming removed 3 bases at V and 1 base at J, with 12 bases between. The CDR3 is CASSLYGSLTNEKLFF. CDR3 DNA: TGTGCCAGCAGCTTGTATGGGTCGTTAACTAATGAAAAACTGTTTTTT.

This clonotype showed up many times. The genes are TRBV7-2 and TRBJ1-3, with a tentative D call TRBD1 (6 bases). Trimming removed 5 bases from V and 5 bases from J, with 13 bases in between. The germline V gene encodes CDR1 SGHTA and CDR2 FQGNSA. This CDR3 has 14 residues. Written as DNA, the CDR3 is TGTGCCAGCAGCAGTGGACAGATACGAAACACCATATATTTT. Protein sequence: CASSSGQIRNTIYF. Full variable domain (missing parts from reference TRBV7-2 and TRBJ1-3): GAGVSQSPSNKVTEKGKDVELRCDPISGHTALYWYRQSLGQGLEFLIYFQGNSAPDKSGLPSDRFSAERTGGSVSTLTIQRTQQEDSAVYLCASSSGQIRNTIYFGEGSWLTVV.

This chain joins TRBV5-7 and TRBJ2-1, with D unresolved. TRBV5-7 is identified as an open reading frame with a role that is uncertain. V lost 2 bases and J lost 6, with 21 bases in between. The CDR3 runs 17 residues. The CDR3 region has the DNA TGTGCCAGCAGCTTAAGGTATCGGTGCAGGACGGGCAATGAGCAGTTCTTC. This translates into CASSLRYRCRTGNEQFF.

The chain couples TRBV2 to TRBJ2-1, with TRBD2 matching 12 bases. Trimming took 4 bases from V and 12 from J; bases not matched to a gene: 7. This CDR3 spans 14 amino acids. Germline lookup yields CDR1 SNHLY and CDR2 FYNNEI. The CDR3, as DNA: TGTGCCAGCAGTGGGCTAGCGGGAGGGCCGGGGCAGTTCTTC. It translates to CASSGLAGGPGQFF.

The V gene is TRBV20-1, the J gene TRBJ2-3; 10 nucleotides align to TRBD2. This CDR3 is built from 14 residues. CDR1 DFQATT and CDR2 SNEGSKA come from the germline V gene (reference sequence). The V segment lost 3 bases and the J segment 3 bases; nucleotides outside the gene matches: 3. The CDR3 is CSASASGGTDTQYF. CDR3 bases: TGCAGTGCTAGCGCTAGCGGGGGAACAGATACGCAGTATTTT.

Notes on this clonotype: This likely comes from a read error, as the CDR3 has no conserved phenylalanine or tryptophan at its end. The CDR3, as DNA: TGTGCCAGCAGCTTGGGCACTGAAGCTTTCGTT. Its protein product is CASSLGTEAFV. This chain uses TRBV5-3 with TRBJ1-1; D not certain. TRBV5-3 is an open reading frame, and its role is uncertain. There are 11 residues in the CDR3.

This clonotype was observed a handful of times. The rearrangement uses TRBV5-1 and TRBJ2-2; 7 positions match TRBD1. J was trimmed by 3 bases and V by 4 bases; bases with no gene match: 6. The germline V gene has CDR1 SGHRS and CDR2 YFSETQ. CDR3 size: 15 residues. CDR3: CASSLYRGDTGELFF. For the CDR3, the DNA is TGCGCCAGCAGCCTGTACAGGGGTGACACCGGGGAGCTGTTTTTT.

This chain uses TRBV30 with TRBJ2-2; 11 nucleotides match TRBD2. In germline, CDR1 is GTSNPN, CDR2 SVGIG (reference sequence). The CDR3 is 20 amino acids. With V trimmed by 3 bases and J by 0 bases, 15 bases remained unmatched. Written as DNA, the CDR3 is TGTGCCTGGAGGGCCGGGACTAGCGGTCAAGGAGACCCGAACACCGGGGAGCTGTTTTTT. Amino acid sequence: CAWRAGTSGQGDPNTGELFF.

V and J are TRBV11-3 and TRBJ1-1; TRBD1 aligns across 10 bases. CDR3 size: 13 residues. The germline V gene has CDR1 SGHNT and CDR2 YENEEA. V shed 5 bases and J 10 bases; nucleotides not matched to a gene: 7. CDR3 coding DNA: TGTGCCAGCAGCGGGGACAGGGGTTTATCAGCTTTCTTT. It translates to CASSGDRGLSAFF.

In this sample, this clonotype turned up many times. This chain uses TRBV5-4 with TRBJ1-1; 9 bases align to TRBD1. The trim removed 4 bases at V and 3 bases at J, leaving 7 bases unmatched. The CDR3 totals 15 residues. Germline-derived CDR1 and CDR2 are SGHNT and YYREEE (reference sequence). DNA of the CDR3: TGTGCCAGCAGCCCCCCGGGACAGGGTTACACTGAAGCTTTCTTT. Translating it yields CASSPPGQGYTEAFF.

This clonotype showed up many times. This chain uses TRBV11-3 with TRBJ1-6; 7 bases are a match to TRBD1. This CDR3 region has 17 residues. Germline-derived CDR1 and CDR2 are SGHNT and YENEEA. V was pared by 4 bases and J by 0 bases, with 6 bases of the junction left unmatched. CDR3 DNA: TGTGCCAGCAGCTCCGGGGACAGAAGCTCCTATAATTCACCCCTCCACTTT. Its translation is CASSSGDRSSYNSPLHF. The variable domain in full, with the rest retrieved from reference TRBV11-3 and TRBJ1-6, is EAGVVQSPRYKIIEKKQPVAFWCNPISGHNTLYWYLQNLGQGPELLIRYENEEAVDDSQLPKDRFSAERLKGVDSTLKIQPAELGDSAVYLCASSSGDRSSYNSPLHFGNGTRLTVT.

The chain combines TRBV18 with TRBJ1-5; TRBD1 might be the D (5 bases). Deletions cut 3 bases from V and 0 bases from J, with 12 bases between. CDR1 is KGHSH, CDR2 LQKENI, per germline. The CDR3 is 16 amino acids. CDR3 in amino acids: CASSPDSRASNQPQHF. The CDR3, as DNA: TGTGCCAGCTCACCCGACAGCAGGGCTAGCAATCAGCCCCAGCATTTT.

The table lists this clonotype with many counts. V gene TRBV28 combines with J gene TRBJ2-6, with unresolved D. CDR1 and CDR2 (germline): MDHEN, SYDVKM. The CDR3 runs 15 residues. With 2 bases removed from V and 2 bases from J, the gap between germline ends came to 7 bases. In DNA form, the CDR3 reads TGTGCCAGCAGTTTAAACGTAGCTGGGGCCAACGTCCTGACTTTC. It translates to CASSLNVAGANVLTF. Looking up the rest from reference TRBV28 and TRBJ2-6 gives the full variable domain: DVKVTQSSRYLVKRTGEKVFLECVQDMDHENMFWYRQDPGLGLRLIYFSYDVKMKEKGDIPEGYSVSREKKERFSLILESASTNQTSMYLCASSLNVAGANVLTFGAGSRLTVL.

This chain links TRBV4-2 with TRBJ2-7, with 11 bases aligning to TRBD2. The CDR3 extends over 15 amino acids. Trimming removed 1 base from V and 5 bases from J; junction bases left unmatched: 4. Germline V gene sequence: CDR1 LGHNA, CDR2 YNFKEQ. The CDR3 protein is CASSQASGGPHEQYF. For the CDR3, the DNA is TGTGCCAGCAGCCAAGCTAGCGGGGGGCCACACGAGCAGTACTTC.

This clonotype came up many times. The gene calls are TRBV7-8 and TRBJ2-7, with a weak D call TRBD1 (6 bases). Per the germline V gene, CDR1 is SGHVS and CDR2 is FQNEAQ. This CDR3 contains 13 residues. Trimming shortened V by 1 base and J by 11 bases, and 15 bases separated the two germline ends. This CDR3 is CASSLDRLEGEYF. CDR3 coding DNA: TGTGCCAGCAGCTTAGACAGGCTCGAGGGGGAGTACTTC. Looking up the rest from reference TRBV7-8 and TRBJ2-7 gives the full variable domain: GAGVSQSPRYKVAKRGQDVALRCDPISGHVSLFWYQQALGQGPEFLTYFQNEAQLDKSGLPSDRFFAERPEGSVSTLKIQRTQQEDSAVYLCASSLDRLEGEYFGPGTRLTVT.

This clonotype showed up many times. The chain joins TRBV7-2 to TRBJ2-7; 12 bases are a match to TRBD2. Germline assignment: CDR1 SGHTA and CDR2 FQGNSA. The CDR3 sequence is 16 residues long. V shed 4 bases, J shed 2 bases, and the junction held 6 bases outside the gene matches. Here the CDR3 DNA reads TGTGCCAGCAGCTCCGGACTAGCGGGATTAACCTACGAGCAGTACTTC. Amino acids: CASSSGLAGLTYEQYF.

This clonotype was recorded many times. V usage is TRBV5-1 and J usage is TRBJ2-7; D possibly corresponds to TRBD2 (5 bases). Trimming removed 5 bases at V and 3 bases at J, with 9 bases between. Germline assignment: CDR1 SGHRS and CDR2 YFSETQ. The CDR3 totals 12 residues. CDR3: CASRSRDYEQYF. CDR3 DNA sequence: TGCGCCAGCAGGAGCCGGGACTACGAGCAGTACTTC.

This chain links TRBV7-3 with TRBJ2-2; no clear D. With 6 bases removed from V and 2 bases from J, the gap between germline ends came to 10 bases. The CDR3 is made up of 14 amino acids. Germline V gene lookup returns CDR1 SGHTA and CDR2 FQGTGA. CDR3 loop: CASSDDTNTGELFF. The CDR3 DNA sequence: TGTGCCAGCAGTGACGACACTAACACCGGGGAGCTGTTTTTT.

J is TRBJ1-1 and V is TRBV11-3; D unresolved. Germline V CDR1 and CDR2: SGHNT, YENEEA. V was shortened by 5 bases and J by 4 bases, with 14 bases between the two germline ends. The CDR3 length is 14 residues. In DNA, the CDR3 is TGTGCCAGCAGCCTGTCGCCTGAGGGCACTGAAGCTTTCTTT. Amino acids: CASSLSPEGTEAFF. The entire variable domain, with the rest obtained from reference TRBV11-3 and TRBJ1-1, is as follows: EAGVVQSPRYKIIEKKQPVAFWCNPISGHNTLYWYLQNLGQGPELLIRYENEEAVDDSQLPKDRFSAERLKGVDSTLKIQPAELGDSAVYLCASSLSPEGTEAFFGQGTRLTVV.

This clonotype turned up a few times. The chain employs TRBV20-1 and TRBJ1-5, with D perhaps matching TRBD1 (5 bases). The CDR3 is 14 amino acids. The germline V gene has CDR1 DFQATT and CDR2 SNEGSKA (reference sequence). The germline V and J ends were trimmed by 3 bases and 6 bases, with 15 bases remaining between them. The CDR3, as DNA: TGCAGTGCTAGGGGGGGGAGGATGGGTCAGCCCCAGCATTTT. It yields the protein CSARGGRMGQPQHF.